The 11 T cell receptor beta chains below come from one sample, sequenced in a study of CD8 T cells in ankylosing spondylitis. TCRdb used MiXCR to reprocess the 5' RACE reads, holding one entry per CDR3 protein. The sample lists about 66,000 distinct CDR3 sequences; 6.2% were seen once. Sequenced input: synovial fluid, either unsorted or a sorted T cell fraction (not recorded which). The receptors stem from a male donor with ankylosing spondylitis.

This clonotype was counted many times. V usage is TRBV18 and J usage is TRBJ1-1; possibly TRBD1 for D (5 bases). V was clipped by 3 bases and J by 6 bases, with 14 bases between them. Germline V gene data show CDR1 as KGHSH and CDR2 as LQKENI. CDR3 length equals 14 residues. The CDR3: CASSPLLGDAEAFF. The CDR3 DNA is TGTGCCAGCTCACCGCTCCTAGGGGACGCTGAAGCTTTCTTT.

This clonotype came up many times. CDR3 in DNA: TGTGCCAGCAGCAGGACTAGCGGGAGTCAAGTCGAGCAGTACTTC. This gives the protein CASSRTSGSQVEQYF. The V and J genes are TRBV7-2 and TRBJ2-7; 13 bases agree with TRBD2. Germline V gene lookup returns CDR1 SGHTA and CDR2 FQGNSA. The CDR3 totals 15 residues. Trimming at V came to 5 bases and at J to 6 bases, leaving 7 bases not matched to a gene. The whole variable domain, filled in from reference TRBV7-2 and TRBJ2-7, reads GAGVSQSPSNKVTEKGKDVELRCDPISGHTALYWYRQSLGQGLEFLIYFQGNSAPDKSGLPSDRFSAERTGGSVSTLTIQRTQQEDSAVYLCASSRTSGSQVEQYFGPGTRLTVT.

This clonotype was picked up many times. This chain uses TRBV7-2 with TRBJ2-7; D perhaps matches TRBD2 (6 bases). The CDR3 has 16 residues. Germline-derived CDR1 and CDR2 are SGHTA and FQGNSA. V was pared by 2 bases and J by 0 bases, with 14 bases between. The CDR3 nucleotides are TGTGCCAGCAGCTTAACAGCCAGGGACTTCTCCTACGAGCAGTACTTC. Its protein product is CASSLTARDFSYEQYF.

At least ten counts were recorded for this clonotype. This chain joins TRBV7-9 and TRBJ1-2; the D gene is possibly TRBD1 (5 bases). The CDR3 is 14 residues long. The V and J ends lost 0 bases and 8 bases respectively, with 13 bases between them. The germline V gene has CDR1 SEHNR and CDR2 FQNEAQ (reference sequence). The CDR3 nucleotides read TGTGCCAGCAGCTTAGCTACCAGGGAAGACGGCTACACCTTC. Its translation is CASSLATREDGYTF. Using reference TRBV7-9 and TRBJ1-2 for the parts outside the CDR3, the full variable domain is DTGVSQNPRHKITKRGQNVTFRCDPISEHNRLYWYRQTLGQGPEFLTYFQNEAQLEKSRLLSDRFSAERPKGSFSTLEIQRTEQGDSAMYLCASSLATREDGYTFGSGTRLTVV.

The chain couples TRBV5-1 to TRBJ2-7; D not certain. V was pared by 4 bases and J by 1 base, with 9 bases between. The CDR3 is 13 residues long. Per the germline V gene, CDR1 is SGHRS and CDR2 is YFSETQ. The CDR3 spells CASSEAASYEQYF. CDR3 nucleotide sequence: TGCGCCAGCAGCGAGGCAGCTTCCTACGAGCAGTACTTC. The full variable domain, in which reference TRBV5-1 and TRBJ2-7 provide the parts outside the CDR3, is KAGVTQTPRYLIKTRGQQVTLSCSPISGHRSVSWYQQTPGQGLQFLFEYFSETQRNKGNFPGRFSGRQFSNSRSEMNVSTLELGDSALYLCASSEAASYEQYFGPGTRLTVT.

This clonotype has ten or more counts. This chain uses TRBV12-3 or TRBV12-4 with TRBJ2-7, with D possibly matching TRBD2 (6 bases). The CDR3 sequence is 15 residues long. V lost 5 bases to trimming and J lost 2 bases, with 16 bases between them. The DNA for the CDR3 is TGTGCCAGCAGTATTGGGGGGACTGACACCTACGAGCAGTACTTC. It encodes CASSIGGTDTYEQYF.

In its sample, this clonotype was seen many times. This rearrangement joins TRBV28 to TRBJ2-1, with 13 bases that match TRBD2. The CDR3 has 15 amino acids. J was trimmed by 8 bases and V by 4 bases; bases with no gene match: 5. Germline V lookup: CDR1 MDHEN, CDR2 SYDVKM. The CDR3 protein is CASSSGLAGTYEQFF. CDR3 in DNA: TGTGCCAGCAGTTCGGGACTAGCGGGAACGTATGAGCAGTTCTTC.

V is TRBV28 and J is TRBJ1-2; D not resolved. V lost 5 bases, J lost 5 bases, and 12 bases lay in between. CDR3 length: 13 residues. From germline, CDR1 is MDHEN and CDR2 SYDVKM. CDR3 protein: CASSDTLAYGYTF. In nucleotides, the CDR3 is TGTGCCAGCAGTGACACACTCGCTTATGGCTACACCTTC.

This clonotype was seen ten or more times. V gene TRBV25-1 combines with J gene TRBJ1-1; D gene unclear. Deletions cut 6 bases from V and 1 base from J, with 9 bases between. The CDR3 is made up of 13 amino acids. The germline gives CDR1 MGHDK, CDR2 SYGVNS. CDR3 residues: CASSQRGNTEAFF. CDR3 in DNA: TGTGCCAGCAGCCAGCGTGGGAACACTGAAGCTTTCTTT.

In its sample, this clonotype is medium-sized. The chain has TRBV11-2 and TRBJ1-6; D not resolved. The CDR3 is made up of 15 amino acids. The ends were cut back, 2 bases at V and 6 bases at J, with 11 bases in the middle. Germline CDR1 is SGHAT and CDR2 is FQNNGV. CDR3 DNA: TGTGCCAGCAGCTTACTTGGAGTTGGTAATTCACCCCTCCACTTT. This translates into CASSLLGVGNSPLHF.

The V gene is TRBV7-9, the J gene TRBJ2-7; a weak D match, TRBD1 (7 bases). The CDR3 sequence is 15 residues long. The V and J ends lost 5 bases and 2 bases respectively, with 16 bases between them. CDR1 is SEHNR and CDR2 is FQNEAQ in the germline V gene (reference sequence). The CDR3 loop is CASSPPRGAAYEQYF. The DNA for the CDR3 is TGTGCCAGCAGCCCGCCCAGGGGGGCCGCCTACGAGCAGTACTTC.